The 16 T cell receptor beta chains given below trace back to one sample, sequenced in a study of blood T cell repertoires in COVID-19. The method was immunoSEQ multiplex PCR; TCRdb's version includes in-frame clones alone and lacks a portion of them. Of around 70,000 clones detected, 80% to 90% appear once; the ten largest clones hold around 10%. Sequencing used peripheral blood. The receptor set was obtained from a man older than 75 with acute or convalescent COVID-19.

This clone showed up just once. The chain has TRBV2 and TRBJ2-7, with 9 positions matching TRBD1. Germline CDR1 reads SNHLY; CDR2 reads FYNNEI. This CDR3 is 15 amino acids long. The V segment lost 8 bases and the J segment 0 bases; nucleotides outside the gene matches: 8. The CDR3 DNA is TGTGCCAGCCGCCGGGACAGGGAGGCCTCCTACGAGCAGTACTTC. Its translation: CASRRDREASYEQYF.

This chain uses TRBV6-2 or TRBV6-3 with TRBJ1-1; weak D call: TRBD1 (5 bases). The CDR3 contains 14 residues. CDR1 and CDR2 (germline): MNHEY, SVGEGT. With 6 bases removed from V and 0 bases from J, the gap between germline ends came to 11 bases. CDR3 loop: CASSLGLLNTEAFF. CDR3 DNA: TGTGCCAGCAGCTTGGGACTGTTGAACACTGAAGCTTTCTTT.

The chain joins TRBV10-3 to TRBJ2-2; no clear D. Germline values: CDR1 ENHRY, CDR2 SYGVKD. V was cut by 7 bases and J by 2 bases, with 20 bases left in between. The CDR3 covers 17 residues. The CDR3 DNA follows: TGTGCCATCACGTCGCACTCGTCGACTTTAAACACCGGGGAGCTGTTTTTT. Its protein is CAITSHSSTLNTGELFF.

This clone has a single count. The chain joins TRBV7-9 to TRBJ2-1, with a weak D call TRBD2 (6 bases). CDR1 SEHNR and CDR2 FQNEAQ come from the germline V gene (reference sequence). The CDR3 contains 13 residues. V was pared by 0 bases and J by 8 bases, with 8 bases between. CDR3 sequence (DNA): TGTGCCAGCAGCTTAGCGCGGAGGGATGAGCAGTTCTTC. It codes for CASSLARRDEQFF.

The V call is TRBV7-9, the J call TRBJ1-1; D uncertain. CDR3 length: 14 residues. V lost 5 bases and J 2 bases, leaving 12 bases between the germline ends. Germline V gene lookup returns CDR1 SEHNR and CDR2 FQNEAQ (reference sequence). CDR3 protein: CASSVQTINTEAFF. CDR3 in DNA: TGTGCCAGCAGCGTCCAGACAATTAACACTGAAGCTTTCTTT. The full variable domain, its missing parts supplied by reference TRBV7-9 and TRBJ1-1, is DTGVSQNPRHKITKRGQNVTFRCDPISEHNRLYWYRQTLGQGPEFLTYFQNEAQLEKSRLLSDRFSAERPKGSFSTLEIQRTEQGDSAMYLCASSVQTINTEAFFGQGTRLTVV.

The gene calls are TRBV18 and TRBJ1-6, with a possible D match to TRBD1 (5 bases). V was trimmed by 6 bases and J by 8 bases, leaving 17 bases between them. The V gene's germline CDR1 is KGHSH and CDR2 LQKENI. The CDR3 spans 15 residues. CDR3 region: CASSPTGGWDSPLHF. CDR3 DNA sequence: TGTGCCAGCTCCCCCACCGGGGGGTGGGATTCACCCCTCCACTTT.

CDR3 residues: CASSQDESGGTSYNEQFF. Here the CDR3 DNA reads TGCGCCAGCAGCCAAGACGAGAGCGGGGGGACCTCCTACAATGAGCAGTTCTTC. The chain joins TRBV4-1 to TRBJ2-1; 9 bases fit TRBD2. V was pared by 0 bases and J by 0 bases, with 6 bases of the junction left unmatched. The germline V gene encodes CDR1 MGHRA and CDR2 YSYEKL. This CDR3 contains 18 residues.

The rearrangement joins TRBV6-5 to TRBJ1-1; D not certain. The CDR3 is made up of 13 amino acids. In germline, CDR1 is MNHEY, CDR2 SVGAGI. Trimming removed 7 bases from V and 5 bases from J, with 14 bases in between. CDR3 coding DNA: TGTGCCAGCACCCTTCTTCCTTCGACTGAAGCTTTCTTT. This codes for CASTLLPSTEAFF.

J is TRBJ2-5 and V is TRBV27, with TRBD1 matching 10 bases. The CDR3 runs 15 residues. CDR1 and CDR2 (germline): MNHEY, SMNVEV (reference sequence). Germline trimming cut 2 bases from V and 1 base from J; bases unmatched to any gene: 1. CDR3 nucleotides: TGTGCCAGCAGTTTAGACAGGGGGCGCCAAGAGACCCAGTACTTC. It encodes CASSLDRGRQETQYF.

The gene calls are TRBV29-1 and TRBJ1-2, with 7 bases aligning to TRBD1. CDR3 size: 15 residues. CDR1 and CDR2 (germline): SQVTM, ANQGSEA. V lost 0 bases and J lost 5; bases outside the gene matches: 9. CDR3 DNA sequence: TGCAGCGTTGAAGATCAAGGAGGGGGCCCTTATGGCTACACCTTC. Its translation is CSVEDQGGGPYGYTF.

The J gene is TRBJ2-7, the V gene TRBV12-3 or TRBV12-4; D not certain. V was trimmed by 5 bases and J by 2 bases, leaving 10 bases between them. The CDR3 is made up of 13 amino acids. The CDR3, as DNA: TGTGCCAGCAGTCGCTCCTCTACCTACGAGCAGTACTTC. Protein product: CASSRSSTYEQYF.

V usage is TRBV3-1 (or the pseudogene TRBV3-2) and J usage is TRBJ2-7; a possible D gene is TRBD2 (6 bases). V lost 4 bases to trimming and J lost 0 bases, with 13 bases between them. CDR1 is LGHDT, CDR2 YNNKEL, per germline (reference sequence). The length of the CDR3 is 15 residues. The CDR3 spells CASSRPGLASYEQYF. The CDR3 DNA follows: TGTGCCAGCAGCCGTCCGGGACTCGCCTCCTACGAGCAGTACTTC.

This clone was seen just once. The chain couples TRBV6-2 or TRBV6-3 to TRBJ2-7; the D is unclear. CDR3 length equals 13 residues. Germline loops: CDR1 MNHEY, CDR2 SVGEGT. V was shortened by 4 bases and J by 4 bases, with 11 bases between the two germline ends. The CDR3 loop reads CASSWYNTYEQYF. CDR3 DNA: TGTGCCAGCAGTTGGTACAATACATACGAGCAGTACTTC.

The chain combines TRBV2 with TRBJ2-7; possible D gene TRBD2, 6 bases. CDR3 length: 13 amino acids. V lost 6 bases to trimming and J lost 7 bases, with 16 bases between them. CDR1 and CDR2 (germline): SNHLY, FYNNEI. CDR3 sequence reads: CASSTPGLREQYF. The CDR3 nucleotides are TGTGCCAGCAGCACTCCGGGACTCCGAGAGCAGTACTTC.

This chain uses TRBV5-1 with TRBJ2-1, with 7 bases identical to TRBD2. CDR3 length: 17 residues. Germline loops: CDR1 SGHRS, CDR2 YFSETQ. V lost 4 bases and J lost 0; bases outside the gene matches: 10. CDR3 coding DNA: TGCGCCAGCAGCCCGAATCTAGCGGCCAGCTCCTACAATGAGCAGTTCTTC. Amino acids: CASSPNLAASSYNEQFF. Together with reference TRBV5-1 and TRBJ2-1, the CDR3 gives the full variable domain: KAGVTQTPRYLIKTRGQQVTLSCSPISGHRSVSWYQQTPGQGLQFLFEYFSETQRNKGNFPGRFSGRQFSNSRSEMNVSTLELGDSALYLCASSPNLAASSYNEQFFGPGTRLTVL.

This chain connects TRBV28 to TRBJ1-2; TRBD1 is a possible D gene (5 bases). Germline CDR1 MDHEN, CDR2 SYDVKM. The CDR3 extends over 16 amino acids. V lost 10 bases, J lost 5 bases, and 26 bases lay in between. The CDR3 loop reads CATLGQEINVHYGYTF. The CDR3 coding sequence is TGTGCCACCCTGGGGCAGGAAATAAATGTTCATTATGGCTACACCTTC.